One T cell receptor beta chain is described in this entry. Germline is not matched at one junction end, which may reflect a read error. Primers for the PCR totalled 60 Vbeta and 13 Jbeta. Using immunoSEQ multiplex PCR, the repertoire was profiled, and TCRdb retains in-frame clones only, with some absent. The repertoire consists of 90,000 to 120,000 clones, with over 75% occurring once and the leading ten covering more than 4%. The data were taken from a study of cytomegalovirus exposure and HLA in healthy donors. The CDR3 runs 14 residues. Germline values: CDR1 MNHEY, CDR2 SMNVEV (reference sequence).

The receptor's source is a male donor in good health and CMV-seronegative. The chain couples TRBV27 to TRBJ2-7; TRBD1 might be the D (6 bases). The sample was PBMCs. The CDR3 is CASSPPDSPYGQYF. The CDR3, as DNA: TGTGCCAGCAGTCCACCGGACAGTCCCTACGGGCAGTACTTC.